Only a few counts were recorded for the clone carrying this T cell receptor (beta chain). What it binds is unknown. Each TCR cDNA molecule bore a unique molecular identifier. TCRdb reprocessed the 5' RACE reads via MiXCR and lists one record per CDR3 protein. The data show over 25,000 distinct CDR3 sequences, around 6.5% seen once. The data derive from a study of spatial heterogeneity in lung cancer. Broader study findings: Mutation tallies in tumors tracked expanded intratumoral alpha and beta TCR counts. Coverage of tumor T cells was estimated at 7% to 8% for alpha chains and roughly 12% for beta chains.

The CDR3 is 15 amino acids. With V trimmed by 3 bases and J by 2 bases, 4 bases remained unmatched. The germline CDR1 and CDR2 sequences are SGHTA and FQGNSA. The time point is: sample taken at primary tumor resection. This material consisted of lung tumor tissue, taken at surgery. The chain joins TRBV7-2 to TRBJ2-7; 10 bases line up with TRBD2. This TCR was sampled from a male donor with early-stage non-small cell lung cancer. This CDR3 reads CASSFSGGQAYEQYF. The CDR3 bases are TGTGCCAGCAGCTTTAGCGGGGGGCAAGCCTACGAGCAGTACTTC.